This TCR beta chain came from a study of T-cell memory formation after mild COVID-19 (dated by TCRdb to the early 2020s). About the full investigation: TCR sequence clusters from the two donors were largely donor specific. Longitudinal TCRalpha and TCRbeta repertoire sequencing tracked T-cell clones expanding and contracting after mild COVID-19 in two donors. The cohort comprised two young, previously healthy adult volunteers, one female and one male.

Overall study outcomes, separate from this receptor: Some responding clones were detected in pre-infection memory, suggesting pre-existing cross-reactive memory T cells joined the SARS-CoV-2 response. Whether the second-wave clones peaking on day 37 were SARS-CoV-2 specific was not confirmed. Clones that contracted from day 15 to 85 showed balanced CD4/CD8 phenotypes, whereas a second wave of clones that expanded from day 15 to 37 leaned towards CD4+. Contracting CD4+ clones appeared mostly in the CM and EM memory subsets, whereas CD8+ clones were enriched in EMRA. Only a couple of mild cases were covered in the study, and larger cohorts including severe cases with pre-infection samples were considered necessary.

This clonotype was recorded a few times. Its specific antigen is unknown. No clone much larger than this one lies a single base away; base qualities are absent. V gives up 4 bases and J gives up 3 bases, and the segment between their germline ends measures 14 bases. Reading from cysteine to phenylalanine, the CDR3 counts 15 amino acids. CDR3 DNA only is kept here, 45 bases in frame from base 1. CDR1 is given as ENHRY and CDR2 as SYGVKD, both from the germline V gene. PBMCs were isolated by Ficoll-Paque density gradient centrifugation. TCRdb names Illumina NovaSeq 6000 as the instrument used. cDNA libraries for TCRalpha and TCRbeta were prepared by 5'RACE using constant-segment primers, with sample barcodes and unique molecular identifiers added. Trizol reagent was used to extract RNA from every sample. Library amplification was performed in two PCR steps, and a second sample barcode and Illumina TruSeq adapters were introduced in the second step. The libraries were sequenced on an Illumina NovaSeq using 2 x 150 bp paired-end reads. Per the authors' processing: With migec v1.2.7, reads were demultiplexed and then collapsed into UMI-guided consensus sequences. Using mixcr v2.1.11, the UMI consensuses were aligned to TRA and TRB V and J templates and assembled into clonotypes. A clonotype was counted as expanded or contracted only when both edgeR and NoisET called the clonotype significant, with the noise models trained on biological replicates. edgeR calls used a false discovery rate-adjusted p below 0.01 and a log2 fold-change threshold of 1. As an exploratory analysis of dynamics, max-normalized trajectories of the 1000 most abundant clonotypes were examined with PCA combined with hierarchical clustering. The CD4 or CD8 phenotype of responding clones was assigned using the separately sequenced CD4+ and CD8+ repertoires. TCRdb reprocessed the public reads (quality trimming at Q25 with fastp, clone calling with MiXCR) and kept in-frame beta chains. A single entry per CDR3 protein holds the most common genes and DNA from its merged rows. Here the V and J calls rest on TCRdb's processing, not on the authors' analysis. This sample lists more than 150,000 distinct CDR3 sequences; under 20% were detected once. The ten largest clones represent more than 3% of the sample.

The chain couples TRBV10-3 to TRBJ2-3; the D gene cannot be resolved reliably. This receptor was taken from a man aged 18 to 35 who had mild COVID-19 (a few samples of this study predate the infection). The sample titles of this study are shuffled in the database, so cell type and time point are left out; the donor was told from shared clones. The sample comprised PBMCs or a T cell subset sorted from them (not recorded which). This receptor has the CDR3 CAISALRTATDTQYF. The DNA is TGTGCCATCAGTGCGTTAAGAACGGCAACAGATACGCAGTATTTT.